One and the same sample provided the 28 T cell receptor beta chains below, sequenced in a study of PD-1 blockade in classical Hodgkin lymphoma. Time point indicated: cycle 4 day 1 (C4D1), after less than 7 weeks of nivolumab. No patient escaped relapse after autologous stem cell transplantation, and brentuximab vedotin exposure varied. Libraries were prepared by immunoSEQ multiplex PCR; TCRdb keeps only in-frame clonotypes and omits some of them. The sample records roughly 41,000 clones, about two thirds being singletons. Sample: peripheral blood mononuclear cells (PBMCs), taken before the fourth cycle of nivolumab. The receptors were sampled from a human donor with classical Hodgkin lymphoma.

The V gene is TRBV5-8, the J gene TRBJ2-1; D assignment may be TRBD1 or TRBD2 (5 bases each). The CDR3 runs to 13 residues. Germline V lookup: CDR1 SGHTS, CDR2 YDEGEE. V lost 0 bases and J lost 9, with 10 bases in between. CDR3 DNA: TGTGCCAGCAGCTTGGCCCGGGGCGGTGAGCAGTTCTTC. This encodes CASSLARGGEQFF. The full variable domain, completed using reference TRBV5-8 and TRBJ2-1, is EAGVTQSPTHLIKTRGQQATLRCSPISGHTSVYWYQQALGLGLQFLLWYDEGEERNRGNFPPRFSGRQFPNYSSELNVNALELEDSALYLCASSLARGGEQFFGPGTRLTVL.

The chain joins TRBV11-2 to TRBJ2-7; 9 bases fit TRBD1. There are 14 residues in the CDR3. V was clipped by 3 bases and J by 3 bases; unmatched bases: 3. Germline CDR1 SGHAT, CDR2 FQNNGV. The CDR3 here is CASSFETGGYEQYF. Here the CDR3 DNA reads TGTGCCAGCAGCTTTGAGACAGGGGGCTACGAGCAGTACTTC.

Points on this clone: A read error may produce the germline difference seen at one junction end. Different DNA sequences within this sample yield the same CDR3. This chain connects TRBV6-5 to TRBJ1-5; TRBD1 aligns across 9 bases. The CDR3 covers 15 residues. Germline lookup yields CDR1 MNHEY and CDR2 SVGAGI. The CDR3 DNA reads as TGCGCCAGCAGTCCAGGGACAGGGTTGAATCAGCCCCAGCATTTT. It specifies CASSPGTGLNQPQHF.

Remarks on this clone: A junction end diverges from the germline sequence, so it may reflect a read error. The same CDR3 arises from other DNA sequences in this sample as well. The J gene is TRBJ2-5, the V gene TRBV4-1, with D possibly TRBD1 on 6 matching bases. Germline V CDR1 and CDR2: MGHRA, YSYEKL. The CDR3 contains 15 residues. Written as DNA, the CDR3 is TGTGCCAGCAGCCAGGGCCAGGGGCGGGAAGAGACCCAGTACTTC. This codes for CASSQGQGREETQYF.

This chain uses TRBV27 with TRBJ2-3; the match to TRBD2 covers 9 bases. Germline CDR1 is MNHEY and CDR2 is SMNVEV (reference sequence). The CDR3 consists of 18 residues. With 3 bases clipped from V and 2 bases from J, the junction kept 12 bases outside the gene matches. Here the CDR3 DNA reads TGTGCCAGCAGTTTTGCCCTTAGTTTAGCGGGAGTCACAGATACGCAGTATTTT. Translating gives CASSFALSLAGVTDTQYF.

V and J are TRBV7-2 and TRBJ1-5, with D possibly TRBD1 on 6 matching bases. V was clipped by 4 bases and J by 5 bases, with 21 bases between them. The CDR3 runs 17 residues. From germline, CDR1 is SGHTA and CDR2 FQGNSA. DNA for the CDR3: TGTGCCAGCAGCTCGGGGGGCGCGGAGGTTAGGGATCAGCCCCAGCATTTT. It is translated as CASSSGGAEVRDQPQHF.

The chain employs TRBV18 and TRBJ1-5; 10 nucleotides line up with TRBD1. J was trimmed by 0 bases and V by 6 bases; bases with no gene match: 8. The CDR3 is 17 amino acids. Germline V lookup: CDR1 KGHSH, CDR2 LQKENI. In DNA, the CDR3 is TGTGCCAGCTCCGCGGACAGGGGGAGCCTTAGCAATCAGCCCCAGCATTTT. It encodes CASSADRGSLSNQPQHF.

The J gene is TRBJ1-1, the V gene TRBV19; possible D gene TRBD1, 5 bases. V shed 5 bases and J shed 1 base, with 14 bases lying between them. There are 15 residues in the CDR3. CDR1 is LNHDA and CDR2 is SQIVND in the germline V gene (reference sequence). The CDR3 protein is CASSYGHSSNTEAFF. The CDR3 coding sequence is TGTGCCAGTAGTTATGGACATTCATCGAACACTGAAGCTTTCTTT.

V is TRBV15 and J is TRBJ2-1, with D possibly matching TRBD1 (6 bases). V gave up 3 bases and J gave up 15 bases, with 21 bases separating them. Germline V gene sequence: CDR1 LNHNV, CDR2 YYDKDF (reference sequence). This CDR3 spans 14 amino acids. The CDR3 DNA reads TGTGCCACCAGCAGCCGGAGGACAGAGAGAGCATTGTTCTTC. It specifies CATSSRRTERALFF.

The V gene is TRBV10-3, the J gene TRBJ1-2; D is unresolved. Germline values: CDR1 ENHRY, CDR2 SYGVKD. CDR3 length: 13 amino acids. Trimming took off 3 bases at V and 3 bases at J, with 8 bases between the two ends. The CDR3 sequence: CAISDGAHYGYTF. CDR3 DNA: TGTGCCATCAGTGACGGTGCGCACTATGGCTACACCTTC.

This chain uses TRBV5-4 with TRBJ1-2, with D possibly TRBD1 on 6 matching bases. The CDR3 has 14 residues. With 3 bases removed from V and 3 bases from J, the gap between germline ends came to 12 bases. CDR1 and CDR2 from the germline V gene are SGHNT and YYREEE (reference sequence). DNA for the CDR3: TGTGCCAGCAGCTCGGAGAGGGGGGACTATGGCTACACCTTC. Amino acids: CASSSERGDYGYTF.

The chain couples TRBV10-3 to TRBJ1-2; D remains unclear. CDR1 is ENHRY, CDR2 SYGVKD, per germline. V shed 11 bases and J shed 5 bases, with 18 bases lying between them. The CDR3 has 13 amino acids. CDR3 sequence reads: CALSTVGNYGYTF. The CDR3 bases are TGTGCCCTCTCGACGGTGGGTAATTATGGCTACACCTTC.

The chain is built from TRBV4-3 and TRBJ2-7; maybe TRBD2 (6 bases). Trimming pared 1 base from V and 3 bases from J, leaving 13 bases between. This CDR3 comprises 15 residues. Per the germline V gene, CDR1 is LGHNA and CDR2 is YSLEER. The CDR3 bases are TGCGCCAGCAGCCAAGGAATTCAGGGAGGCTACGAGCAGTACTTC. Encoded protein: CASSQGIQGGYEQYF.

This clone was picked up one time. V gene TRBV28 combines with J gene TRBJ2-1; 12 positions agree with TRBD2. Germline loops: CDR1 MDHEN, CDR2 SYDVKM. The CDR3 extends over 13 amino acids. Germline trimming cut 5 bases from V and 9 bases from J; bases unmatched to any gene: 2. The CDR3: CASSLAGGREQFF. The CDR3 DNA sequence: TGTGCCAGCAGTCTAGCGGGGGGGCGTGAGCAGTTCTTC.

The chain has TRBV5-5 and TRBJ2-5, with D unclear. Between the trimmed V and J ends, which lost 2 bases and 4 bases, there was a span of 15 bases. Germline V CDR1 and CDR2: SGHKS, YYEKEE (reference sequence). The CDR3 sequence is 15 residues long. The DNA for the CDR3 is TGTGCCAGCAGCTTCGTGGGCGTCCTAGGAGAGACCCAGTACTTC. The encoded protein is CASSFVGVLGETQYF.

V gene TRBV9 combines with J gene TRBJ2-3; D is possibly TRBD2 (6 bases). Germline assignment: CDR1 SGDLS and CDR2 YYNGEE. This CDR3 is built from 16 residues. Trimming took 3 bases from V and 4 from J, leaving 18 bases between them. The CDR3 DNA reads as TGTGCCAGCAGCGGCCACGGACTAACGCCCTCAGATACGCAGTATTTT. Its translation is CASSGHGLTPSDTQYF.

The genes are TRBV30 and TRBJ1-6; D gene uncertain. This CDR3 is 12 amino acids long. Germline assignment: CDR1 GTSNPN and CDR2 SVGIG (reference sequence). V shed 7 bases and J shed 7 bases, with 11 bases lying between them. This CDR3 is CASDDTNSPLHF. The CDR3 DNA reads TGTGCCTCTGATGACACGAATTCACCCCTCCACTTT.

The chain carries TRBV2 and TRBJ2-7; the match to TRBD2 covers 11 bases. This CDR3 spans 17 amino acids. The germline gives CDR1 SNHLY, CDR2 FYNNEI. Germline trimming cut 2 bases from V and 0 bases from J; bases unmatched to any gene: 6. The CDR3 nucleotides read TGTGCCAGCAGTGAACCTAGCGGGGGGCTCAGCTCCTACGAGCAGTACTTC. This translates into CASSEPSGGLSSYEQYF.

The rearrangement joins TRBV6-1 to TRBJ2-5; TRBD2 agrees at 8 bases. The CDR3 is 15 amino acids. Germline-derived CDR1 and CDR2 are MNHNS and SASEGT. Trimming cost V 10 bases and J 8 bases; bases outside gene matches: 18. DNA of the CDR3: TGTGCCACCGAAGGGGTTAGCGGGGCCAACCCAACCCAGTACTTC. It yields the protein CATEGVSGANPTQYF.

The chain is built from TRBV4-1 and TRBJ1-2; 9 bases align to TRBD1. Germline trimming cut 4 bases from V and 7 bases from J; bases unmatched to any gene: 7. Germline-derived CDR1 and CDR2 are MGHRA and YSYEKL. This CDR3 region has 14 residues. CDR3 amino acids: CASSLLRQGGGYTF. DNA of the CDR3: TGCGCCAGCAGCCTCCTCCGACAGGGGGGTGGCTACACCTTC.

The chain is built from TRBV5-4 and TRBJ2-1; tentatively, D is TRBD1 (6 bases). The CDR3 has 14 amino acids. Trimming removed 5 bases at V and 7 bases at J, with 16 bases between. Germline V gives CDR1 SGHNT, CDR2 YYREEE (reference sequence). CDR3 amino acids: CASSKQGPPNEQFF. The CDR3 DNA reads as TGTGCCAGCAGTAAACAGGGCCCCCCGAATGAGCAGTTCTTC.

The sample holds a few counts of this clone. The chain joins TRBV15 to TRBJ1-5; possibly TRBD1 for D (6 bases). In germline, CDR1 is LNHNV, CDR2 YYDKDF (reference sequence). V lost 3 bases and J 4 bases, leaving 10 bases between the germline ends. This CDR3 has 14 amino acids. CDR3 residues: CATSSGQSNQPQHF. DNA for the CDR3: TGTGCCACCAGCAGTGGACAGTCTAATCAGCCCCAGCATTTT. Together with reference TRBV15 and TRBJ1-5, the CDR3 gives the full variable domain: DAMVIQNPRYQVTQFGKPVTLSCSQTLNHNVMYWYQQKSSQAPKLLFHYYDKDFNNEADTPDNFQSRRPNTSFCFLDIRSPGLGDTAMYLCATSSGQSNQPQHFGDGTRLSIL.

The DNA for the CDR3 is TGCGCCAGCAGTGATGGGGCAGGTAGTGGCTACACCTTC. This gives the protein CASSDGAGSGYTF. The chain employs TRBV10-1 and TRBJ1-2; D possibly corresponds to TRBD1 (5 bases). The CDR3 is made up of 13 amino acids. Germline CDR1 is WNHNN and CDR2 is SYGVQD (reference sequence). Trimming removed 3 bases from V and 7 bases from J, with 12 bases in between.

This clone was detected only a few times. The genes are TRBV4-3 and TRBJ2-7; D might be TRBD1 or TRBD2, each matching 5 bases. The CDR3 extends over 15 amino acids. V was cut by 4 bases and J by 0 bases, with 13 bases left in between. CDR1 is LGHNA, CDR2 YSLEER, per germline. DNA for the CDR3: TGCGCCAGCAGCCCTGGGGCAGGGAGCTCCTACGAGCAGTACTTC. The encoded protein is CASSPGAGSSYEQYF.

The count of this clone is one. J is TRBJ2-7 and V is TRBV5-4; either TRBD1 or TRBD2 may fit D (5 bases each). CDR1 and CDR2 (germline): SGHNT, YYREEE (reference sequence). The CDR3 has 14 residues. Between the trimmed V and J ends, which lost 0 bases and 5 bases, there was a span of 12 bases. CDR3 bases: TGTGCCAGCAGCTTGGTTGGGGGTTACCACGAGCAGTACTTC. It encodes CASSLVGGYHEQYF.

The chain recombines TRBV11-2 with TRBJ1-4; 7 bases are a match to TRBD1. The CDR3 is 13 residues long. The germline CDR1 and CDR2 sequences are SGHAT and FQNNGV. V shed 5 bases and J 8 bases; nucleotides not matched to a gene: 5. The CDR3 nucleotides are TGTGCCAGCAGCCCCGGACAGGAGGAAAAACTGTTTTTT. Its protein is CASSPGQEEKLFF.

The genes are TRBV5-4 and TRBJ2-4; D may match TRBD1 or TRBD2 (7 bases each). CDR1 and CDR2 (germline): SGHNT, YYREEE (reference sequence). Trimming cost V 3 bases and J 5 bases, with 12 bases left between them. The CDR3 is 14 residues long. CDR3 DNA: TGTGCCAGCAGCTCGCAGGGGGGGGAAAACATTCAGTACTTC. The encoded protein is CASSSQGGENIQYF.

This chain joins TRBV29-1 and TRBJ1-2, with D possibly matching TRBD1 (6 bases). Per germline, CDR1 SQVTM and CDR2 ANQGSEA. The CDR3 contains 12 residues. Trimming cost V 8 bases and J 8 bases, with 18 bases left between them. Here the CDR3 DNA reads TGCAGCTCCGACGGGGGGCGCTGGGGCTACACCTTC. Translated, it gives CSSDGGRWGYTF. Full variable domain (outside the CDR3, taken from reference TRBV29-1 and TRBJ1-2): SAVISQKPSRDICQRGTSLTIQCQVDSQVTMMFWYRQQPGQSLTLIATANQGSEATYESGFVIDKFPISRPNLTFSTLTVSNMSPEDSSIYLCSSDGGRWGYTFGSGTRLTVV.